What follows describes a single T cell receptor (beta chain). Germline values: CDR1 SGDLS, CDR2 YYNGEE. V was pared by 2 bases and J by 7 bases, with 10 bases of the junction left unmatched. The CDR3 length is 15 residues. This specimen belongs to a study of memory CD4+ T cells and cytomegalovirus serostatus. Single viable CD3+CD4+CD8-CD45RO+ cells were sorted as the memory CD4+ T cells. Produced via immunoSEQ multiplex PCR; TCRdb's table is partial and in-frame only. The sample holds about 59,000 clones, roughly 81% seen once. The origin of this receptor is an adult in good health and CMV-seronegative. Sequencing used memory CD4+ T cells from blood. V gene TRBV9 combines with J gene TRBJ1-2; 8 nucleotides match TRBD1. The CDR3 region has the DNA TGTGCCAGCAGCGTTAAACCGGGACAGGAGGGTGGCTACACCTTC. Protein sequence: CASSVKPGQEGGYTF.